The present T cell receptor beta chain was sequenced within a study of vaccination effects on CD4 cells after COVID-19 (dated by TCRdb to between 2022 and 2023). A note on the overall study: Across the study, the median time from the second dose to post-vaccine sampling was 72 days (range 14 to 241). Altogether, roughly 10 COVID-19 convalescent patients and several SARS-CoV-2-naive healthy vaccine recipients made up the full study. Cultures from other donors in the study were sequenced using the Oncomine TCR Beta short-read assay on an Illumina iSeq 100. The study compared SARS-CoV-2 spike-specific CD4+ TCR repertoires before and after mRNA vaccination in COVID-19 convalescent patients and infection-naive vaccine recipients. Overall study outcomes, separate from this receptor: Among healthy vaccine recipients, nearly all vaccine-induced clones were SARS-CoV-2 mono-reactive, and just 1 of 255 was cross-reactive with common cold coronaviruses. The study was limited by a small number of convalescent patients and lacked early post-infection timepoints. Both infection-induced and vaccine-induced clones contracted markedly at late post-vaccination timepoints, which is consistent with waning T cell responses.

To identify antigen-specific CD4+ T cell clonotypes by their expansion, the ViraFEST assay first stimulated PBMC with viral peptide pools and then applied TCR sequencing. After around 10 days of culture, CD4+ T cells were isolated with the EasySep CD4+ T cell isolation kit. Participants received two doses of either the BNT162b2 or the mRNA-1273 mRNA SARS-CoV-2 vaccine. Negative nucleocapsid antibody results before and after vaccination confirmed that the healthy vaccine recipients had no prior SARS-CoV-2 infection. Roughly 2.1 million PBMC per well were cultured in IMDM with about 4.6% human AB serum, roughly 10 IU/ml IL-2 and gentamicin, plus 10 ug/ml peptides. On days 3 and 7, half of the culture medium was replaced with fresh IL-2-containing medium. Unless noted otherwise, every peptide stimulation condition was cultured in triplicate wells. PBMC were separated from whole blood using Ficoll-Paque Plus gradient centrifugation and were then either cryopreserved at -140C or used fresh. The spike proteins of SARS-CoV-2 and of the common cold coronaviruses HCoV-NL63, HCoV-OC43 and HCoV-229E were spanned by overlapping peptide pools. The QIAamp micro DNA kit was used to extract genomic DNA from the cultured CD4+ T cells.

Library generation was performed with the immunoSEQ multiplex PCR assay. DNA from the cultured, isolated CD4+ T cells was subjected to TCR beta CDR3 sequencing. Under the source paper's analysis protocol: Non-productive TCR sequences were discarded, and reads were trimmed to the CDR3 region, with only CDR3s of 7 or more amino acids retained. The MANAFEST web app was used to identify antigen-specific clonotypes by comparing expansion in peptide wells with expansion in reference cultures. Positive clones required FDR<0.05 expansion versus reference and all other wells, odds ratio above 5, and frequency above 0.1% in two replicate wells. A clonotype was called cross-reactive if it was significantly expanded both in SARS-CoV-2 spike wells and in at least one common cold coronavirus spike condition. Levenshtein distance calculated with the stringdist R package was used to assess CDR3 similarity, and unrooted trees were constructed with ape in R 3.6.1. TCRdb took this table from immuneACCESS and kept in-frame rearrangements with V and J called. Such tables lack part of the clones; where checked against another copy, unresolved V genes explain under half of the gap, and the rest is unexplained. V and J calls and clone size come straight from that table; D and trimming were deduced from the DNA. The sample table contains tens of thousands of clones; only one count was recorded for 65% to 75% of them. The top ten constitute about 12% of the sample.

In regard to this clone: Its binding antigen is unknown. The record has no base qualities; no much larger clone is one base away.

Cut back by 1 base and 7 bases, the V and J ends lie 4 bases apart. The germline V gene sets CDR1 to KGHSH and CDR2 to LQKENI. The CDR3, from cysteine to phenylalanine, totals 12 residues. Of the read, only the CDR3 DNA is kept; its 36 bases are in frame from base 1. The sample consisted of CD4+ T cells from PBMCs cultured with HCoV-229E spike peptides, taken after COVID-19 vaccination. This sample's cell subset or site label indicates: HCoV-229E spike overlapping peptide pool stimulation. The sequence is built from TRBV18 and TRBJ2-2; the D gene is unclear. The TCR was taken from a human donor who received a COVID-19 vaccine. The nucleotide sequence is TGTGCCAGCTCACCACGTGGCGGGGAGCTGTTTTTT. Protein translation: CASSPRGGELFF.